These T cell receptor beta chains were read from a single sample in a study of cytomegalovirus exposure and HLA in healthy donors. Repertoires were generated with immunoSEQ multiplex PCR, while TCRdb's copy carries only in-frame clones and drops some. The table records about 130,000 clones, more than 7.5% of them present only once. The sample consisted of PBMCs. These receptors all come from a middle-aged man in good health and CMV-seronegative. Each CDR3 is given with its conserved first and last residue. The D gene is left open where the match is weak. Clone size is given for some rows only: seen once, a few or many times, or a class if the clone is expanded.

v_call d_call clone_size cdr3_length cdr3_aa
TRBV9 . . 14 CASSGPGRGETQYF
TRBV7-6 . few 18 CASSLDLDGSINTGELFF
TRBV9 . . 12 CASSVGGETQYF
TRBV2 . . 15 CASSPQGSGANVLTF
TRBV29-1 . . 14 CSVEAGGTNEKLFF
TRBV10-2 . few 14 CASTNRGDNYGYTF
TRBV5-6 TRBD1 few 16 CASSAAGTVNNYGYTF
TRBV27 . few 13 CASSQDYTDTQYF
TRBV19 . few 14 CASGEGQNTGELFF
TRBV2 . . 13 CASKASLTDTQYF
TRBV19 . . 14 CASNLRGSGNTIYF
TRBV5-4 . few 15 CASSQGVAMNTEAFF
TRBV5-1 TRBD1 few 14 CASSLSDRDTEAFF
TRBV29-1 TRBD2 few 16 CSTEGSGSGGRYEQYF
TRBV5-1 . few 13 CASSSTGGNTIYF
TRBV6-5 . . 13 CASTGEFGREAFF
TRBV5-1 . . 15 CASSLAQGGVDEQYF
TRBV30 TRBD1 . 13 CAWRTGGGEKLFF
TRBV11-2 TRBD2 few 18 CASSDRRLAGRYTDTQYF
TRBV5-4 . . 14 CASSLQRTYYGYTF
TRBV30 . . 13 CAWSVTYNSPLHF
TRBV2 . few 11 CASSSRRGAFF
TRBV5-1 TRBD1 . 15 CASSFDRGENTEAFF
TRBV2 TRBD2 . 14 CASTLAGVQDTQYF
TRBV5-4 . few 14 CASSSGQRDYGYTF
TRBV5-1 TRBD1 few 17 CASSSRQGGDLTVGYTF
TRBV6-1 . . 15 CASTKERDTNYEQYF
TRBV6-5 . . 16 CASSYVGVRGEPEAFF
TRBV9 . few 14 CASSVAGFTDTQYF
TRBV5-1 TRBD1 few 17 CASSLAGQEDKDYEQYF
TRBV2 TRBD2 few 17 CASSSAGLAGLSYEQYF
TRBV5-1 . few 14 CASRMATKTDTQYF
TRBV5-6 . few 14 CASSFPGSGTEAFF
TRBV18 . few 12 CASSPETGELFF
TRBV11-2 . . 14 CASRPTGSTDTQYF